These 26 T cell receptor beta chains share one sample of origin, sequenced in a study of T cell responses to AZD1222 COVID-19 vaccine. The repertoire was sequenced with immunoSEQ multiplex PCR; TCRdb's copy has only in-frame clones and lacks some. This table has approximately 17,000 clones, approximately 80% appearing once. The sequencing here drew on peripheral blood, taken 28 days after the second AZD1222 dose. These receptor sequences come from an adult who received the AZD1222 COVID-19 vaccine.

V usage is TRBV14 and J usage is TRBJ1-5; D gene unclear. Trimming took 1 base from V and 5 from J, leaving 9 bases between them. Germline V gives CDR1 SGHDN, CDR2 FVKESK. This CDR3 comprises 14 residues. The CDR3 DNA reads TGTGCCAGCAGCCAAGGAGGCAGATATCAGCCCCAGCATTTT. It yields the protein CASSQGGRYQPQHF.

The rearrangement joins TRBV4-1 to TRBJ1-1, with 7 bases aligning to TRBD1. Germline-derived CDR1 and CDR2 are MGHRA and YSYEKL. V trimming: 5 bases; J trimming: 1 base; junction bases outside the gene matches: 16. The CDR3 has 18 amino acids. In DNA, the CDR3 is TGCGCCAGCAGCTCCCCCAGGGGGTTAGGAGAAAGGAACACTGAAGCTTTCTTT. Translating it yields CASSSPRGLGERNTEAFF.

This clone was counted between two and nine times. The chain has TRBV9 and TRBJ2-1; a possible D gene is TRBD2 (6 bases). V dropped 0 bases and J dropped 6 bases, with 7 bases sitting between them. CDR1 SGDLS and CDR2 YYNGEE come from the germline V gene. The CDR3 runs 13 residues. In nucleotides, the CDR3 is TGTGCCAGCAGCGTAGGGGACTTCAATGAGCAGTTCTTC. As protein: CASSVGDFNEQFF.

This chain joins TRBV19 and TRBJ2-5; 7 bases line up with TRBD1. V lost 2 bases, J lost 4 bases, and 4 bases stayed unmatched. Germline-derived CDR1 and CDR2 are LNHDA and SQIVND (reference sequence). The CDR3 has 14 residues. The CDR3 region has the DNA TGTGCCAGTAGTATAAGGGGGCTCGGAGAGACCCAGTACTTC. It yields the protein CASSIRGLGETQYF.

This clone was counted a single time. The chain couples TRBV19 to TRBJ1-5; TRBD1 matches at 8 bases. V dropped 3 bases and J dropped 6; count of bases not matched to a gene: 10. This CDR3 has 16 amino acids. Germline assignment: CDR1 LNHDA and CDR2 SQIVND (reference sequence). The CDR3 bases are TGTGCCAGTAGTATCCTCCGGGACAGGTTGGGTCAGCCCCAGCATTTT. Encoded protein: CASSILRDRLGQPQHF.

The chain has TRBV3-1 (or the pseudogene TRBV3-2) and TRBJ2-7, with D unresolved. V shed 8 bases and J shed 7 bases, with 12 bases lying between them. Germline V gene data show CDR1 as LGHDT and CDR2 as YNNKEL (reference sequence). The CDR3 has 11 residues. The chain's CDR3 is CASGWGREQYF. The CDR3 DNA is TGTGCCAGCGGTTGGGGAAGGGAGCAGTACTTC.

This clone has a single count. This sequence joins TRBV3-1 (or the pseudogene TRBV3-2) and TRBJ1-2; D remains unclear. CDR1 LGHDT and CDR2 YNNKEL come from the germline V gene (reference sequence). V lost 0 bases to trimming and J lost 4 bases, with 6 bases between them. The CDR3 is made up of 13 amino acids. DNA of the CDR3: TGTGCCAGCAGCCAAGAAGCCCTCTATGGCTACACCTTC. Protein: CASSQEALYGYTF.

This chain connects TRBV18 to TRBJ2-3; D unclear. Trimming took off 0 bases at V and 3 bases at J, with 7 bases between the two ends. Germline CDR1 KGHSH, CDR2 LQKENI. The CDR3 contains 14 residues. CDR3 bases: TGTGCCAGCTCACCACCGGGCCTAACAGATACGCAGTATTTT. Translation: CASSPPGLTDTQYF. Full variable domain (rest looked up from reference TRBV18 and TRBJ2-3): NAGVMQNPRHLVRRRGQEARLRCSPMKGHSHVYWYRQLPEEGLKFMVYLQKENIIDESGMPKERFSAEFPKEGPSILRIQQVVRGDSAAYFCASSPPGLTDTQYFGPGTRLTVL.

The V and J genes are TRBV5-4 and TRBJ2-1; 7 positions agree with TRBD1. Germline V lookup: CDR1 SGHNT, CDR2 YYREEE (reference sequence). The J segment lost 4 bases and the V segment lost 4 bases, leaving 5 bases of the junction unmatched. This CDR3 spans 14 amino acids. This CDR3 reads CASSTPTGYNEQFF. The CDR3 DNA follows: TGTGCCAGCAGCACACCGACAGGGTACAATGAGCAGTTCTTC.

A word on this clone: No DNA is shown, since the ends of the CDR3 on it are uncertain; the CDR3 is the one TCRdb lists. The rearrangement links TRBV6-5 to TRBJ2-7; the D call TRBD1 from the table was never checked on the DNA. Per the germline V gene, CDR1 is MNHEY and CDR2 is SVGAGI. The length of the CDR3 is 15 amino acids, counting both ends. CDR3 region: CASSTSTGMVYEQYF.

In DNA form, the CDR3 reads TGTGCCAGCCAGGACAGTGTACTCTACGAGCAGTACTTC. This gives the protein CASQDSVLYEQYF. This chain connects TRBV7-9 to TRBJ2-7, with D maybe TRBD1 (6 bases). The V gene lost 8 bases and the J gene lost 3 bases, with 14 bases spanning the gap. The CDR3 covers 13 residues. Per germline, CDR1 SEHNR and CDR2 FQNEAQ (reference sequence). Supplemented by reference TRBV7-9 and TRBJ2-7, the full variable domain reads DTGVSQNPRHKITKRGQNVTFRCDPISEHNRLYWYRQTLGQGPEFLTYFQNEAQLEKSRLLSDRFSAERPKGSFSTLEIQRTEQGDSAMYLCASQDSVLYEQYFGPGTRLTVT.

The CDR3 loop reads CASRGGDLAYEQYF. CDR3 coding DNA: TGTGCCAGCAGGGGTGGGGACTTAGCCTACGAGCAGTACTTC. V usage is TRBV28 and J usage is TRBJ2-7; D is possibly TRBD2 (6 bases). With 6 bases removed from V and 2 bases from J, the gap between germline ends came to 14 bases. Looked up from germline, CDR1 is MDHEN and CDR2 is SYDVKM. CDR3 size: 14 residues.

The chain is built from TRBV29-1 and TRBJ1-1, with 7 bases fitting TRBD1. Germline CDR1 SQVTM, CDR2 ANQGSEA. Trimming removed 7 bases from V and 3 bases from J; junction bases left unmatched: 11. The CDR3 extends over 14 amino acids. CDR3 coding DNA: TGCAGCGCTAGACAGGGAAGCCCCGACACTGAAGCTTTCTTT. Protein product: CSARQGSPDTEAFF.

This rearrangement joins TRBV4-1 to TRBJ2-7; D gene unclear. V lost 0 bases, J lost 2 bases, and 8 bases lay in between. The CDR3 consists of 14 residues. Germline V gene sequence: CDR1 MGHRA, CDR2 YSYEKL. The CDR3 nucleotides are TGCGCCAGCAGCCAAGAGTCCGTTACCTACGAGCAGTACTTC. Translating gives CASSQESVTYEQYF.

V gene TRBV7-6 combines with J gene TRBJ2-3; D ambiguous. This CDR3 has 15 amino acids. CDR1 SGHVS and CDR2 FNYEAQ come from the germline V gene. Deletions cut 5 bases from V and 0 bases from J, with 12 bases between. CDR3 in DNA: TGTGCCAGCAGCCACACACGAGCTAGCACAGATACGCAGTATTTT. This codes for CASSHTRASTDTQYF.

CDR3 protein: CASSFGQRGTQYF. The CDR3 bases are TGTGCCAGCAGCTTCGGACAGCGGGGGACCCAGTACTTC. The chain is built from TRBV7-2 and TRBJ2-5, with D possibly matching TRBD2 (7 bases). CDR1 is SGHTA and CDR2 is FQGNSA in the germline V gene. Trimming left V 3 bases short and J 7 bases short, with 12 bases between. The CDR3 loop spans 13 amino acids.

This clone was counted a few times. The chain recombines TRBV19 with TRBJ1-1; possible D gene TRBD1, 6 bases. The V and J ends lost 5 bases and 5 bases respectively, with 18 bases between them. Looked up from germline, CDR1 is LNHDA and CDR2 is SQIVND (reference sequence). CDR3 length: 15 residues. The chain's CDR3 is CASSLGTQLGTEAFF. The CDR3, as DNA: TGTGCCAGTAGTCTTGGGACACAATTAGGGACTGAAGCTTTCTTT.

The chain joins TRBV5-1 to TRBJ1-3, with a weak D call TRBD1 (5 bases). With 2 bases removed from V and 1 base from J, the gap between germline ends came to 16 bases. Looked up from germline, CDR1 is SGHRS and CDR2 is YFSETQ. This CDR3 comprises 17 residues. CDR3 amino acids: CASSFGGRGDSGNTIYF. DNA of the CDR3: TGCGCCAGCAGCTTTGGAGGGCGAGGGGATTCTGGAAACACCATATATTTT.

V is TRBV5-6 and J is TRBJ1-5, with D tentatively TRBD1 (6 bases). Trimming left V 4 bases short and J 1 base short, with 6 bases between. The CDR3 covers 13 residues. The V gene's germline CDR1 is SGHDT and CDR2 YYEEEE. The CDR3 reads CASSTGSNQPQHF. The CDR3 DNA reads TGTGCCAGCAGCACAGGGAGCAATCAGCCCCAGCATTTT.

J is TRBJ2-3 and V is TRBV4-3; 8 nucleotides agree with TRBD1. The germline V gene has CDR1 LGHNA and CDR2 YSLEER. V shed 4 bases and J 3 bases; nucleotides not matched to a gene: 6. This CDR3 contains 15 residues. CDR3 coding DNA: TGCGCCAGCAGCCCAGGACAGGGTCTGACAGATACGCAGTATTTT. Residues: CASSPGQGLTDTQYF.

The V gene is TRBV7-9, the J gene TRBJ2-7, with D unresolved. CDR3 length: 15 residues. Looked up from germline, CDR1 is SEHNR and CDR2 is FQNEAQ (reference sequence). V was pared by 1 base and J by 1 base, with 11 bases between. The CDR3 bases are TGTGCCAGCAGCTTAGGTCGTTACAGTTCCTACGAGCAGTACTTC. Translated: CASSLGRYSSYEQYF.

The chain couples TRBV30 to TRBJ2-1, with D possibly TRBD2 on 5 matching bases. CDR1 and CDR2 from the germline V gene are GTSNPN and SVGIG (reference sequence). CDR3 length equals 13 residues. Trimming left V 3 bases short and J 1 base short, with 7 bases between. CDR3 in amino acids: CAWRRVSYNEQFF. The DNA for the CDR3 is TGTGCCTGGAGGAGGGTTTCCTACAATGAGCAGTTCTTC.

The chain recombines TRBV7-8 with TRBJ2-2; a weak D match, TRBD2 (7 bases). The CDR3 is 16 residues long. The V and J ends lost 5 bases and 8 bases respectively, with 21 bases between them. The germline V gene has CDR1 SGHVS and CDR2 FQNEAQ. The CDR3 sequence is CASSPMGGRERGELFF. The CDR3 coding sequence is TGTGCCAGCAGCCCAATGGGGGGGCGCGAAAGAGGGGAGCTGTTTTTT.

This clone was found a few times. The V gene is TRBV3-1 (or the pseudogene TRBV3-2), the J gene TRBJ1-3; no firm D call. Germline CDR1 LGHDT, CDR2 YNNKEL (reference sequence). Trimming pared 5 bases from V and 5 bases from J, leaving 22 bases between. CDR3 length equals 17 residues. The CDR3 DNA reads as TGTGCCAGCAGCAGGTTGCATCCCATTCACGCACGAAACACCATATATTTT. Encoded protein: CASSRLHPIHARNTIYF.

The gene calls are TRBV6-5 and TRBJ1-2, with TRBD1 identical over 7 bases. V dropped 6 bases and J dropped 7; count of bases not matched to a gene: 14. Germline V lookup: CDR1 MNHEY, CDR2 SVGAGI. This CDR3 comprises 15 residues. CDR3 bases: TGTGCCAGCAGGGGGGAGGGGGCGAGCGTCTTTGGCTACACCTTC. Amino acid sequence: CASRGEGASVFGYTF.

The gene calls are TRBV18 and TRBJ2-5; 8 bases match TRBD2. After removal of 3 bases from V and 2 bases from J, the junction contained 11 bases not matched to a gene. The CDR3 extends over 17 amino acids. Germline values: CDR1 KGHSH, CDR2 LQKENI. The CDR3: CASSPSEVAGSQETQYF. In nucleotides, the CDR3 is TGTGCCAGCTCACCCTCGGAGGTAGCGGGGTCGCAAGAGACCCAGTACTTC.